This TCR beta chain is from a study of shared clonotypes between healthy human individuals. Regarding the study as a whole: Across a few donors, naive CD4 shared around 5.4%, naive CD8 around 3.5%, memory CD4 roughly 2.5%, memory CD8 0.35% to 0.5%.

As originally analysed: Junction-only immunoSEQ data arrived without quality scores, meaning filtering differed. The assay was immunoSEQ multiplex PCR, and TCRdb's table has in-frame clones only and misses some. That table is the source of V, J and clone size, and D and trimming were worked out from the DNA. The sample consists of under 2,000,000 clones, just under 95% of them appearing once. Looked up from germline, CDR1 is SEHNR and CDR2 is FQNEAQ (reference sequence). V shed 5 bases, J shed 0 bases, and the junction held 10 bases outside the gene matches. The CDR3 runs 17 residues. As concerns this clone: Its antigen remains unknown.

Positively selected for CCR7, the CD45RO-negative cells used as naive CD8 cells excluded terminally differentiated effector memory CD45RA+ cells. Donors included only healthy HIV-negative adults lacking recent acute infections or vaccinations. Caucasian adults living in Nashville, Tennessee, provided all samples. The chain couples TRBV7-9 to TRBJ1-5; 7 nucleotides agree with TRBD1. The sequencing sample was made of naive CD8+ T cells sorted from blood. This clonotype originated in a man younger than 35 in good health. DNA of the CDR3: TGTGCCAGCAGCCTCGAGACAGGGCCTTATAGCAATCAGCCCCAGCATTTT. Amino acids: CASSLETGPYSNQPQHF.